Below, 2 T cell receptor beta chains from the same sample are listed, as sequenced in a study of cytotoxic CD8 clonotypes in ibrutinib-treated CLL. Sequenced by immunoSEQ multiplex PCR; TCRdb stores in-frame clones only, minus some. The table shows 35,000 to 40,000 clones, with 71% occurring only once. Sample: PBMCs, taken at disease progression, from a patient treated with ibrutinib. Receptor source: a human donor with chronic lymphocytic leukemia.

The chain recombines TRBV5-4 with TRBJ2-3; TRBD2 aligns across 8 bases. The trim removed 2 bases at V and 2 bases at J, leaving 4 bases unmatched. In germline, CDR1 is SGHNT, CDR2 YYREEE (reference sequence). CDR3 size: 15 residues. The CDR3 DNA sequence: TGTGCCAGCAGCTTTGGAGCGGGGGACACAGATACGCAGTATTTT. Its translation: CASSFGAGDTDTQYF.

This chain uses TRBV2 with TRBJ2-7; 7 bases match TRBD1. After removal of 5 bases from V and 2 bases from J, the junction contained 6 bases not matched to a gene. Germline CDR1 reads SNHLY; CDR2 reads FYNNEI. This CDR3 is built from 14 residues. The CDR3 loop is CASSLTGWTYEQYF. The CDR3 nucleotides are TGTGCCAGCAGTTTGACAGGGTGGACCTACGAGCAGTACTTC.